By proportion, the clone carrying this TCR gamma chain is large. This sample stems from a study of gamma-delta T cells after stem cell transplantation. TCRdb redid clone calling on the RT-PCR reads using CATT. Altogether 700 to 1,000 gamma-chain clones are present, 31% being singletons, with the ten largest covering 30% to 35%. V was pared by 0 bases and J by 13 bases, with 18 bases of the junction left unmatched. Per the germline V gene, CDR1 is GITISATS and CDR2 is ISYDGTV (reference sequence). The CDR3 runs to 19 residues. The chain carries TRGV9 and TRGJP. The J gene was not available in TCRdb and was assigned here by matching the DNA to germline segments. The sequenced sample consisted of gamma-delta T cells. This TCR was recovered from a human donor. It is not recorded whose cells these are; they may come from a transplant donor. The CDR3 here is CALWEVQGSTSPGKKIKVF. DNA for the CDR3: TGTGCCTTGTGGGAGGTGCAGGGTTCAACGTCTCCTGGCAAAAAAATCAAGGTATTT.